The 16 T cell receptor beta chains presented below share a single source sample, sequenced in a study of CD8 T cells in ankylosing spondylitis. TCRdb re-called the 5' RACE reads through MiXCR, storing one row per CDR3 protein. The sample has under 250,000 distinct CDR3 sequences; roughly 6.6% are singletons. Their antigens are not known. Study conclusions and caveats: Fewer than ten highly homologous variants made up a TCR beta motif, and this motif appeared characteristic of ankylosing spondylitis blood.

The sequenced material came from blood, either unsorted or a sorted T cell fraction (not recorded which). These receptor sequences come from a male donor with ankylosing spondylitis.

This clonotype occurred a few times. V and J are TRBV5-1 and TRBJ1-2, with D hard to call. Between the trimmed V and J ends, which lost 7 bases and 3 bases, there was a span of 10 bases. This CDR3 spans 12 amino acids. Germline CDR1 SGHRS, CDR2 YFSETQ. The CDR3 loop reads CASSGRDYGYTF. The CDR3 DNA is TGCGCCAGCTCCGGGCGGGACTATGGCTACACCTTC.

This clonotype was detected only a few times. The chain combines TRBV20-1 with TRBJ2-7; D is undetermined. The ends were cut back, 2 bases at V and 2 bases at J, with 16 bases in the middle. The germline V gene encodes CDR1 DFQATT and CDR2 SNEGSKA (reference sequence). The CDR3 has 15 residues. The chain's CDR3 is CSARTVDGFTYEQYF. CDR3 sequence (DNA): TGCAGTGCTAGAACAGTGGACGGGTTCACCTACGAGCAGTACTTC.

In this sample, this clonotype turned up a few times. CDR3 sequence reads: CASRPRDSTSYEQYF. The CDR3 bases are TGTGCCAGCAGGCCCCGGGACAGTACCTCCTACGAGCAGTACTTC. This chain connects TRBV6-1 to TRBJ2-7; 7 bases are a match to TRBD1. CDR3 length equals 15 residues. Looked up from germline, CDR1 is MNHNS and CDR2 is SASEGT. J was trimmed by 0 bases and V by 6 bases; bases with no gene match: 8.

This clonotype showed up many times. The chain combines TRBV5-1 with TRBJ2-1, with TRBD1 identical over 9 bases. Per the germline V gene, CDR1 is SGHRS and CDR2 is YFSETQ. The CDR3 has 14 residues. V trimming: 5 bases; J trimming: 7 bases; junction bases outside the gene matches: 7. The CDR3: CASSSGTGLNEQFF. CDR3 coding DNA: TGCGCCAGCAGTTCCGGGACAGGGCTAAATGAGCAGTTCTTC.

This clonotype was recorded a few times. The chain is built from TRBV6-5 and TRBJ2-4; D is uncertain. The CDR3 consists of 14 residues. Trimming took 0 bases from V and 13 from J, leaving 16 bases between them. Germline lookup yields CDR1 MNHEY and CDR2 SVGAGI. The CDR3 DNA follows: TGTGCCAGCAGTTACTCCGAGAGATTAACGTCGCAGTACTTC. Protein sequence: CASSYSERLTSQYF.

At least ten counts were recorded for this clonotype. DNA of the CDR3: TGCGCCAGCAGCGAGTTTCCGGGGGCGACTACTTATGAAGCTTTCTTT. Its translation: CASSEFPGATTYEAFF. This chain uses TRBV5-1 with TRBJ1-1; TRBD1 is a possible D gene (6 bases). V lost 4 bases, J lost 7 bases, and 23 bases lay in between. CDR1 and CDR2 from the germline V gene are SGHRS and YFSETQ. This CDR3 is built from 16 residues.

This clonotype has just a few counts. The CDR3 sequence: CASSQPGTGYDFMNTEAFF. CDR3 nucleotides: TGCGCCAGCAGCCAACCTGGGACAGGATATGATTTCATGAACACTGAAGCTTTCTTT. This chain uses TRBV5-1 with TRBJ1-1; 8 positions match TRBD1. This CDR3 region has 19 residues. J was trimmed by 0 bases and V by 4 bases; bases with no gene match: 17. From germline, CDR1 is SGHRS and CDR2 YFSETQ.

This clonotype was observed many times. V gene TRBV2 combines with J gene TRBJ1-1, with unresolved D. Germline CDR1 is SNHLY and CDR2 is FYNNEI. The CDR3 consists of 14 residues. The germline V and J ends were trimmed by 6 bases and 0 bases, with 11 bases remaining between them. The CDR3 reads CASRVRGLNTEAFF. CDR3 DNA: TGTGCCAGCAGAGTACGGGGTCTGAACACTGAAGCTTTCTTT.

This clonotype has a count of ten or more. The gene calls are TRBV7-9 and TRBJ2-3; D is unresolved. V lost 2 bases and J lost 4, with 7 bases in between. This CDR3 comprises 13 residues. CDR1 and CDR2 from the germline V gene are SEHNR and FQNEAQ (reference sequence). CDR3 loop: CASSLIIPDTQYF. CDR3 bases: TGTGCCAGCAGCTTAATTATCCCAGATACGCAGTATTTT.

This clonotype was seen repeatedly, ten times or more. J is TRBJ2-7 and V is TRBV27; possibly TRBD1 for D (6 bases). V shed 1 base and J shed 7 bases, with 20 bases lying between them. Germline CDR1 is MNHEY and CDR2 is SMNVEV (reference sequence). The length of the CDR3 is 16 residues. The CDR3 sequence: CASSLLWGQGSSEQYF. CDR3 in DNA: TGTGCCAGCAGTTTATTATGGGGACAAGGGTCGTCAGAGCAGTACTTC.

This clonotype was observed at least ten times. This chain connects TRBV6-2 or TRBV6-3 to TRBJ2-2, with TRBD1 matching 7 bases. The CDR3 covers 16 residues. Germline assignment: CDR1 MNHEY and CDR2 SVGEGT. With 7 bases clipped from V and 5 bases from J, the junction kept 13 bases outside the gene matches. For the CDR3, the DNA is TGTGCCAGCACATCCCGGATCGAGGGGGCTACCGGGGAGCTGTTTTTT. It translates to CASTSRIEGATGELFF.

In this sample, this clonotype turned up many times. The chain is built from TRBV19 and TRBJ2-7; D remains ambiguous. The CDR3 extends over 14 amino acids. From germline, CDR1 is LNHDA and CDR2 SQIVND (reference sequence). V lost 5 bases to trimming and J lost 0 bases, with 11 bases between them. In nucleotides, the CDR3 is TGTGCCAGTAGTCCCCACGAGGACTCCTACGAGCAGTACTTC. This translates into CASSPHEDSYEQYF. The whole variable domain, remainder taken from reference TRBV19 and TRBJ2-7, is DGGITQSPKYLFRKEGQNVTLSCEQNLNHDAMYWYRQDPGQGLRLIYYSQIVNDFQKGDIAEGYSVSREKKESFPLTVTSAQKNPTAFYLCASSPHEDSYEQYFGPGTRLTVT.

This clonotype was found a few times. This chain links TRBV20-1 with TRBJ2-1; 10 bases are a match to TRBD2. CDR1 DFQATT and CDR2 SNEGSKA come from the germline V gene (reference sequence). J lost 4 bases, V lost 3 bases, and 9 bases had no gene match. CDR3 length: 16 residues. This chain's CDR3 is CSARDELAGTYNEQFF. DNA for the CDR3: TGCAGTGCTAGGGATGAACTAGCGGGGACATACAATGAGCAGTTCTTC.

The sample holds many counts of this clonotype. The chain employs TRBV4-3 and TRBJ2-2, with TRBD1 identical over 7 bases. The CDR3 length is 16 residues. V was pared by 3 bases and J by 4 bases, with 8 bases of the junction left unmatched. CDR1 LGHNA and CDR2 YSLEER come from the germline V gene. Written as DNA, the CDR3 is TGCGCCAGCAGCCACGTGGGGGACAGCCCCACCGGGGAGCTGTTTTTT. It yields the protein CASSHVGDSPTGELFF.

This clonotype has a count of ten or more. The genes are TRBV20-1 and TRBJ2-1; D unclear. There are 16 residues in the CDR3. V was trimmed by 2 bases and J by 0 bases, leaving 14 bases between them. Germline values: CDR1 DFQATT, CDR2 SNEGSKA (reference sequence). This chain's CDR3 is CSARIGRPSSYNEQFF. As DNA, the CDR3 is TGCAGTGCTAGAATTGGACGGCCGAGCTCCTACAATGAGCAGTTCTTC.

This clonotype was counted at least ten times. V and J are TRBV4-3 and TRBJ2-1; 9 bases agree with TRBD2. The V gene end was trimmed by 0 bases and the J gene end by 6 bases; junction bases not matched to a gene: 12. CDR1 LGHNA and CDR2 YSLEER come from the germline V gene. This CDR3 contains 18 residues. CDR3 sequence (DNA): TGCGCCAGCAGCCAAGATATGGCGGGAGGGGAAACGGGCAATGAGCAGTTCTTC. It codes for CASSQDMAGGETGNEQFF.